The 11 T cell receptor beta chains below all came from one sample that was sequenced in a study of response to subunit inactivated influenza vaccine. A single record per CDR3 protein comes from TCRdb applying MiXCR to the RT-PCR reads. The profile shows fewer than 400,000 distinct CDR3 sequences, 21% of them singletons. The sequencing used PBMCs from blood, collected roughly 20 months after vaccination. Receptors were obtained from a man aged 45 to 70 who received an inactivated influenza vaccine.

This clonotype was observed at least ten times. V and J are TRBV20-1 and TRBJ1-2, with a tentative D call TRBD1 (6 bases). The CDR3 is made up of 16 amino acids. Germline loops: CDR1 DFQATT, CDR2 SNEGSKA (reference sequence). The V gene lost 5 bases and the J gene lost 4 bases, with 23 bases spanning the gap. The CDR3 coding sequence is TGCAGTGCTCCTCGTTACCTACAGGGTGACGGCTATGGCTACACCTTC. Residues: CSAPRYLQGDGYGYTF.

The chain links TRBV11-2 to TRBJ2-4, with TRBD2 matching over 7 bases. This CDR3 region has 14 residues. Trimming cost V 4 bases and J 6 bases; bases outside gene matches: 6. CDR1 is SGHAT, CDR2 FQNNGV, per germline. The CDR3 region has the DNA TGTGCCAGCAGCTCCCGGGACTACCTAAACATTCAGTACTTC. Amino acid sequence: CASSSRDYLNIQYF.

There are many counts of this clonotype. The CDR3: CATSDLDTEAFF. As DNA, the CDR3 is TGTGCCACCAGTGATTTGGACACTGAAGCTTTCTTT. The rearrangement joins TRBV24-1 to TRBJ1-1; D remains ambiguous. Germline V CDR1 and CDR2: KGHDR, SFDVKD. Between the trimmed V and J ends, which lost 0 bases and 3 bases, there was a span of 1 base. The CDR3 has 12 residues.

The chain joins TRBV3-1 to TRBJ2-3; D gene ambiguous. Per germline, CDR1 LGHDT and CDR2 YNNKEL (reference sequence). V was pared by 1 base and J by 7 bases, with 6 bases between. The CDR3 length is 12 residues. The CDR3 region is CASSQVRNTQYF. CDR3 sequence (DNA): TGTGCCAGCAGCCAAGTTCGGAATACGCAGTATTTT.

The V call is TRBV7-9, the J call TRBJ1-5, with a weak D call TRBD1 (5 bases). The CDR3 totals 13 residues. Trimming cost V 7 bases and J 1 base, with 8 bases left between them. The germline V gene encodes CDR1 SEHNR and CDR2 FQNEAQ (reference sequence). CDR3 region: CASTQGSNQPQHF. In DNA form, the CDR3 reads TGTGCCAGCACCCAGGGCAGCAATCAGCCCCAGCATTTT.

The chain joins TRBV10-3 to TRBJ2-1; D unclear. The CDR3 totals 12 residues. Germline values: CDR1 ENHRY, CDR2 SYGVKD. Trimming took off 3 bases at V and 10 bases at J, with 10 bases between the two ends. The CDR3 sequence: CAISDKRGEQFF. CDR3 DNA: TGTGCCATCAGTGATAAGAGAGGCGAGCAGTTCTTC.

This clonotype was seen only once. The rearrangement uses TRBV6-5 and TRBJ1-1; D might be TRBD1 (6 bases). The V and J ends lost 3 bases and 4 bases respectively, with 9 bases between them. Germline V gene sequence: CDR1 MNHEY, CDR2 SVGAGI. This CDR3 is 13 amino acids long. In nucleotides, the CDR3 is TGTGCCAGCAGTTATGGGGACACCACTGAAGCTTTCTTT. Its translation: CASSYGDTTEAFF.

This clonotype has a handful of counts. This chain connects TRBV20-1 to TRBJ1-2, with D uncertain. The length of the CDR3 is 14 residues. Trimming took off 0 bases at V and 1 base at J, with 9 bases between the two ends. Germline V gene lookup returns CDR1 DFQATT and CDR2 SNEGSKA (reference sequence). The CDR3 DNA reads TGCAGTGCTAGAGAACCGACTCGTAACTATGGCTACACCTTC. Its protein product is CSAREPTRNYGYTF.

This rearrangement joins TRBV9 to TRBJ1-3; D is ambiguous. V was cut by 0 bases and J by 0 bases, with 10 bases left in between. CDR1 is SGDLS, CDR2 YYNGEE, per germline. The length of the CDR3 is 16 residues. This CDR3 reads CASSVDRPASGNTIYF. DNA for the CDR3: TGTGCCAGCAGCGTAGATCGTCCCGCCTCTGGAAACACCATATATTTT.

This clonotype has more than one count but fewer than ten. The rearrangement joins TRBV10-3 to TRBJ1-5; D uncertain. Trimming left V 3 bases short and J 0 bases short, with 9 bases between. The CDR3 loop spans 15 amino acids. CDR1 and CDR2 from the germline V gene are ENHRY and SYGVKD. The CDR3 reads CAISDQILSNQPQHF. The CDR3 DNA reads TGTGCCATCAGTGACCAGATACTTAGCAATCAGCCCCAGCATTTT.

The rearrangement uses TRBV11-2 and TRBJ1-5; D is unresolved. The V end lost 0 bases, the J end lost 7 bases, and 13 bases lay between the germline ends. In germline, CDR1 is SGHAT, CDR2 FQNNGV. The CDR3 consists of 15 residues. The CDR3 sequence: CASSLDEGTSQPQHF. CDR3 DNA sequence: TGTGCCAGCAGCTTAGATGAAGGTACCTCGCAGCCCCAGCATTTT.